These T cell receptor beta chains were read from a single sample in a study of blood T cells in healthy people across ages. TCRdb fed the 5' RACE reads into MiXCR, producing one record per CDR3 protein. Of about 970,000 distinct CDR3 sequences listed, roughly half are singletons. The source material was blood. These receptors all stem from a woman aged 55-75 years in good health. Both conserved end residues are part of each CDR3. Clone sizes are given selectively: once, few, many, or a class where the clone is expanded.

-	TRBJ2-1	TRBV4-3	CASSQQSGTYEQFF
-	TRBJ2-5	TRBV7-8	CASRLPVEETQYF
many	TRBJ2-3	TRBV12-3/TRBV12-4	CASSYPGTGGADTQYF
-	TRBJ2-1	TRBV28	CASRRGLPGNEQFF
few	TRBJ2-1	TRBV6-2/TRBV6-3	CASSVSGLTYNEQFF
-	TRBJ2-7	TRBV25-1	CASSGRQIGESQYF
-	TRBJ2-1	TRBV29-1	CSVVLAENNEQFF
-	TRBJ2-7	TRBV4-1	CASSQVTGETSGESYEQYF
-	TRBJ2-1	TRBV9	CASSVVGLAGGGEQFF
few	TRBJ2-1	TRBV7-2	CASSLVGTGQTAQFF